The T cell receptor (beta chain) under discussion was sequenced for a study of Ad26.COV2.S vaccination and SARS-CoV-2 variants. For the study at large: Sample donor was a member of the COV1001 Ad26.COV2.S trial arm. Study results and caveats: There was a possibility that the TCR breadth and depth analyses underestimated total T cell responses.

To note about this clone: Its antigen is not identified.

TCRdb's copy holds only in-frame clones and misses some; the assay was immunoSEQ multiplex PCR. The table includes about 460,000 clones, roughly nine tenths detected once. As for treatment: some 20 received Ad26.COV2.S at low or high dose, single or two shots; several received placebo; per-sample allocation not given. Specimen acquisition occurred on day 63 following the initial vaccine or placebo injection. Trimming removed 5 bases at V and 1 base at J, with 6 bases between. Germline CDR1 reads LNHDA; CDR2 reads SQIVND (reference sequence). The CDR3 covers 13 residues. The receptor comes from a person between 18 and 59 years old who received the Ad26.COV2.S COVID-19 vaccine or a placebo. This chain uses TRBV19 with TRBJ1-5, with TRBD1 as a possible D gene (5 bases). The material was peripheral blood, obtained in a trial of Ad26.COV2.S vaccine versus placebo. CDR3 nucleotide sequence: TGTGCCAGTAGTTGGGACAGCAATCAGCCCCAGCATTTT. Residues: CASSWDSNQPQHF.